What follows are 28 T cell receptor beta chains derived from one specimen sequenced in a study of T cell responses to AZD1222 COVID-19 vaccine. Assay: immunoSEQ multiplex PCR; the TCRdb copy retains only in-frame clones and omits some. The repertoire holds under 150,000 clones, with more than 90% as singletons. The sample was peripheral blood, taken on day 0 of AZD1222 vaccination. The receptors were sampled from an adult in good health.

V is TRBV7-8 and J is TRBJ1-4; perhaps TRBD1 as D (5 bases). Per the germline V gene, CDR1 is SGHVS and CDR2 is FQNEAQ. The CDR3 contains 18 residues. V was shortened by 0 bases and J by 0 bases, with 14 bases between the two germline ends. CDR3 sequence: CASSLAEGESATNEKLFF. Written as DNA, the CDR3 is TGTGCCAGCAGCTTAGCCGAAGGGGAATCCGCAACTAATGAAAAACTGTTTTTT.

The CDR3 DNA sequence: TGTGCCATCAGTGAGAAGACACAAGGGACATCGACGCAGTATTTT. It encodes CAISEKTQGTSTQYF. The genes are TRBV10-3 and TRBJ2-3, with D possibly TRBD1 on 6 matching bases. Germline lookup yields CDR1 ENHRY and CDR2 SYGVKD. This CDR3 has 15 amino acids. Trimming removed 2 bases from V and 9 bases from J, with 18 bases in between.

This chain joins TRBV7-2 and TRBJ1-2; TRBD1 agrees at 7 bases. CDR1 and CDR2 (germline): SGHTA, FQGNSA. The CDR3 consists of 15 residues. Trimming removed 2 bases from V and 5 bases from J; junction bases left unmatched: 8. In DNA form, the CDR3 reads TGTGCCAGCAGCTTACAGGGGGGGACTGGGTATGGCTACACCTTC. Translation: CASSLQGGTGYGYTF.

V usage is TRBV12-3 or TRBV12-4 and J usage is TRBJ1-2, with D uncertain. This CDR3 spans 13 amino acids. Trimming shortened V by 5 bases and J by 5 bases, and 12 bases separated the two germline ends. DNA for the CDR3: TGTGCCAGCAGTATTCACTCGGGATATGGCTACACCTTC. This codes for CASSIHSGYGYTF.

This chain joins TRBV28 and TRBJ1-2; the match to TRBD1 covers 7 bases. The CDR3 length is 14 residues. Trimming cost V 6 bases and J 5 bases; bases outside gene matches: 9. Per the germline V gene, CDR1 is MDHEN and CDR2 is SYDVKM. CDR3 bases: TGTGCCAGCAGCGCCGGTAGGGGGCTTTATGGCTACACCTTC. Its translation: CASSAGRGLYGYTF.

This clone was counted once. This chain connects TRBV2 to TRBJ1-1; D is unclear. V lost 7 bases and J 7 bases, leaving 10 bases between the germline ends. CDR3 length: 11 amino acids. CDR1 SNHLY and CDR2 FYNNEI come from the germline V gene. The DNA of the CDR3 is TGTGCCAGCACCCCGGGCCATGAAGCTTTCTTT. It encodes CASTPGHEAFF.

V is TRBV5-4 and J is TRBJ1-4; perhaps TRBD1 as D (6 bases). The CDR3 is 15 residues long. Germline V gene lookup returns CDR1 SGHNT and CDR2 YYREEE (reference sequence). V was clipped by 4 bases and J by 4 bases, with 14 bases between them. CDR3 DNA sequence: TGTGCCAGCAGCAGCGGGGGGGCAGATAATGAAAAACTGTTTTTT. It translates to CASSSGGADNEKLFF.

CDR3 amino acids: CASSKDYEGDSSYEQYF. CDR3 in DNA: TGTGCCAGCAGCAAAGATTACGAGGGGGATAGCTCCTACGAGCAGTACTTC. V is TRBV21-1 and J is TRBJ2-7; the table's TRBD1 call for D was not verified on the DNA. TRBV21-1 is assigned pseudogene status. This CDR3 is built from 17 residues.

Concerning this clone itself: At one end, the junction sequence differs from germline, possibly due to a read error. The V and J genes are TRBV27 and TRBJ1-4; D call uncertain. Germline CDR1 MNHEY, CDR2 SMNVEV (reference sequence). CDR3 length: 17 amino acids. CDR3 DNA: TGTGCCAGCAGCTTATCTGGGGTACGGAGCGCAAGGGAAAAACTGTTTTTT. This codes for CASSLSGVRSAREKLFF.

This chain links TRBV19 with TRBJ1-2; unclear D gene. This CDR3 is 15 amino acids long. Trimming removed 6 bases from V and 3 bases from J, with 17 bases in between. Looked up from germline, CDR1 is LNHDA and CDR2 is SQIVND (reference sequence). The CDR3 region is CASSQKTDLYYGYTF. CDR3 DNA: TGTGCCAGTAGCCAAAAAACGGACCTTTACTATGGCTACACCTTC.

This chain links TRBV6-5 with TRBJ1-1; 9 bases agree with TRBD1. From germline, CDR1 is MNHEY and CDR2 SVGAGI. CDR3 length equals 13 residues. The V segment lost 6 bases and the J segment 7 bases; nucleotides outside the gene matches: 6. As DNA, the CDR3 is TGTGCCAGCAGGCCACAGGGGGCAATTGAAGCTTTCTTT. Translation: CASRPQGAIEAFF.

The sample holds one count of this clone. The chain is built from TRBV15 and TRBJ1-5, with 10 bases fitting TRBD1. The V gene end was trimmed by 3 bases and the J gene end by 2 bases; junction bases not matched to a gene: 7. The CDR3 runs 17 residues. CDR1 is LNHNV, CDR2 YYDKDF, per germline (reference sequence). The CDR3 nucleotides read TGTGCCACCAGCAGGGACAGGGGGTCAGGGGGCAATCAGCCCCAGCATTTT. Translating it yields CATSRDRGSGGNQPQHF. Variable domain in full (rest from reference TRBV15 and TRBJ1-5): DAMVIQNPRYQVTQFGKPVTLSCSQTLNHNVMYWYQQKSSQAPKLLFHYYDKDFNNEADTPDNFQSRRPNTSFCFLDIRSPGLGDTAMYLCATSRDRGSGGNQPQHFGDGTRLSIL.

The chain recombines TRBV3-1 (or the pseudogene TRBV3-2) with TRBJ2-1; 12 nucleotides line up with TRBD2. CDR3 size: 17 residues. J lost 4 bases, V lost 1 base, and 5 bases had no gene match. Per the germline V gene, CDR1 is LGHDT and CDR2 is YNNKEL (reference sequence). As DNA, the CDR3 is TGTGCCAGCAGCCAAGGCCGGACTAGCGGGAAATACAATGAGCAGTTCTTC. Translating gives CASSQGRTSGKYNEQFF.

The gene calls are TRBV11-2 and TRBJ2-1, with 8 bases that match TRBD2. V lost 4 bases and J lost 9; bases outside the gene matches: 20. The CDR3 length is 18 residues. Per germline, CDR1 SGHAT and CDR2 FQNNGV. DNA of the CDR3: TGTGCCAGCAGCTCCTACTCTAGCGGGTTTCCCTCCAGTGTTGAGCAGTTCTTC. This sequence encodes CASSSYSSGFPSSVEQFF.

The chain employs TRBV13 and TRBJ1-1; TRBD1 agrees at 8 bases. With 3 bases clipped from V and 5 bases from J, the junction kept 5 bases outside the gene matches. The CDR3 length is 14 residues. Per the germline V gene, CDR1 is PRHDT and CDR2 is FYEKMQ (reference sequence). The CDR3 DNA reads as TGTGCCAGCAGCTTGACAGGGGAGGTAACTGAAGCTTTCTTT. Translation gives CASSLTGEVTEAFF.

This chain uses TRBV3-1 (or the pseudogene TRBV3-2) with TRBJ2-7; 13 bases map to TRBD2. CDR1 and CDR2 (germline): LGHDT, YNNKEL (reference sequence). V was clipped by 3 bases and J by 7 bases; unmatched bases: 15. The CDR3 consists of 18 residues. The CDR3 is CASSHVLPGLAGSGEQYF. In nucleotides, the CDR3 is TGTGCCAGCAGCCACGTACTTCCGGGACTAGCGGGATCGGGGGAGCAGTACTTC.

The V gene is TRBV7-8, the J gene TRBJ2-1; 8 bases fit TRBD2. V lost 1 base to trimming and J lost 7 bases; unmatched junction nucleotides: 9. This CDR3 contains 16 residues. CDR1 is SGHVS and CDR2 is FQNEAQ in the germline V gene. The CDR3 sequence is CASSLDVGGVGNEQFF. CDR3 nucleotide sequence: TGTGCCAGCAGCTTAGATGTCGGGGGGGTTGGGAATGAGCAGTTCTTC.

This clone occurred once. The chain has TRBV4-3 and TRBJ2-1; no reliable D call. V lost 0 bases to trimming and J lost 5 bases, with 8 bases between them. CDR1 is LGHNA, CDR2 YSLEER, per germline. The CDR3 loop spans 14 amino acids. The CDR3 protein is CASSQDRLNNEQFF. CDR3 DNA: TGCGCCAGCAGCCAAGATAGGCTTAACAATGAGCAGTTCTTC.

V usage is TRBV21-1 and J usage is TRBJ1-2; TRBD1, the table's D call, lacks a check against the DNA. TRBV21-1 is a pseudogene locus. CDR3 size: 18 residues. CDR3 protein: CASSKKGRQGFRNYGYTF. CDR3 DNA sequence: TGTGCCAGCAGCAAAAAGGGCAGACAGGGGTTTCGCAACTATGGCTACACCTTC.

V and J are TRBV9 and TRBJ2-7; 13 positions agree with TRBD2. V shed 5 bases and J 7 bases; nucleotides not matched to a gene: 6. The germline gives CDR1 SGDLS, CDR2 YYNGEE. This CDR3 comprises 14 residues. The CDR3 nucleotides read TGTGCCAGCAGTGCCACTAGCGGGAGGGTGGAGCAGTACTTC. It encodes CASSATSGRVEQYF.

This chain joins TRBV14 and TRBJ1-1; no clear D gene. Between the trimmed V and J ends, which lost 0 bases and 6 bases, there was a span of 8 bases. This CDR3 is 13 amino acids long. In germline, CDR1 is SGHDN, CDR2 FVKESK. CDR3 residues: CASSQERRSEAFF. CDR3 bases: TGTGCCAGCAGCCAAGAGAGGCGGTCTGAAGCTTTCTTT.

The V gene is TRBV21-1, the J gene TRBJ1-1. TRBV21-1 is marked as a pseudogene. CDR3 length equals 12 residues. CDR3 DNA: TGTGCCAGCACCCTAAAGGCCTGGGGAGCTTTCTTT. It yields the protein CASTLKAWGAFF.

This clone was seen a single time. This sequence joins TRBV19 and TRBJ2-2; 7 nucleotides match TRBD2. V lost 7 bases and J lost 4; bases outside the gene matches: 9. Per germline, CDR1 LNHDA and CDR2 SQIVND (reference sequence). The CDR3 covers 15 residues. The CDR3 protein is CASINGRGGTGELFF. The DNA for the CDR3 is TGTGCCAGTATTAATGGGAGGGGCGGCACCGGGGAGCTGTTTTTT.

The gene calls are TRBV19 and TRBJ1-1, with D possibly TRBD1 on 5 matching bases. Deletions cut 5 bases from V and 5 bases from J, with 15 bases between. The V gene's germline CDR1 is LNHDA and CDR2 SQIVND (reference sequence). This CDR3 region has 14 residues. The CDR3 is CASSPPGGGTEAFF. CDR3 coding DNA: TGTGCCAGTAGTCCCCCGGGGGGGGGAACTGAAGCTTTCTTT.

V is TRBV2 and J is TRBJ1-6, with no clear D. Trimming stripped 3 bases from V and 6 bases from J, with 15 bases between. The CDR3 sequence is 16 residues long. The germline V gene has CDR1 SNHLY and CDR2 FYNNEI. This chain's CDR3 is CASSEGGRSLNSPLHF. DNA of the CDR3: TGTGCCAGCAGTGAGGGTGGACGGTCCCTTAATTCACCCCTCCACTTT.

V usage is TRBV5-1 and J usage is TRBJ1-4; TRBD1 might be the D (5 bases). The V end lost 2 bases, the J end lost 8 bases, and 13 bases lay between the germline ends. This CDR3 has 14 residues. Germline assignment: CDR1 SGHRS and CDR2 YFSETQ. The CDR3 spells CASSFGAPGEKLFF. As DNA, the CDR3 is TGCGCCAGCAGCTTTGGGGCTCCGGGGGAAAAACTGTTTTTT.

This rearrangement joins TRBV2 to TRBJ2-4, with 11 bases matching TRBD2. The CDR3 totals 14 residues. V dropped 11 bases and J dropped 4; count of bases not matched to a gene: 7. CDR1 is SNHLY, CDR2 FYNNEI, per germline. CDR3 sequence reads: CAGSGTSGKNIQYF. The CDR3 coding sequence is TGTGCCGGCTCCGGGACTAGCGGAAAAAACATTCAGTACTTC.

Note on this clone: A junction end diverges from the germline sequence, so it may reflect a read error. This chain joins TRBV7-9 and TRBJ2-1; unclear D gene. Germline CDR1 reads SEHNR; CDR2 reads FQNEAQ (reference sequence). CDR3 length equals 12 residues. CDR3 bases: TGTGCCAGCAGCGCAGTGGAGATCGGGCTCCTCTTC. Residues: CASSAVEIGLLF. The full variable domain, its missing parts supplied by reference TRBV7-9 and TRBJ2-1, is DTGVSQNPRHKITKRGQNVTFRCDPISEHNRLYWYRQTLGQGPEFLTYFQNEAQLEKSRLLSDRFSAERPKGSFSTLEIQRTEQGDSAMYLCASSAVEIGLLFGPGTRLTVL.